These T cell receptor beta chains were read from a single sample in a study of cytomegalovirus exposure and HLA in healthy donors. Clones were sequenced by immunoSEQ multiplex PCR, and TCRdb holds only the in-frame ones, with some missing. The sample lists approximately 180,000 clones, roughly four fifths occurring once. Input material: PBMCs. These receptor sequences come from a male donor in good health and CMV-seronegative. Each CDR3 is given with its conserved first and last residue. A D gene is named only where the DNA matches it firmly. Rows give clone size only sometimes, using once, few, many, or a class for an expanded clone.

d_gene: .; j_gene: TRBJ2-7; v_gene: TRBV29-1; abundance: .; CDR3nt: TGCAGCGTTCTACCCTGGCAGGGCATAACCTACGAGCAGTACTTC; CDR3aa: CSVLPWQGITYEQYF
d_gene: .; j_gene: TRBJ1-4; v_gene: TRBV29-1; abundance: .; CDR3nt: TGCAGCGTTGCCCGACAGGAGTCTCATGAAAAACTGTTTTTT; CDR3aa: CSVARQESHEKLFF
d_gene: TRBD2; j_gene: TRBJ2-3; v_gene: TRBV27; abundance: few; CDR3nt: TGTGCCAGCAGAAATTGGGCGGGGGGCACAGATACGCAGTATTTT; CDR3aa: CASRNWAGGTDTQYF
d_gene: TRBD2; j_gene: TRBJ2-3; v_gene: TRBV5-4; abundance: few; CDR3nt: TGTGCCAGCAGCTTGGTAGCGGGAGAATCAGATACGCAGTATTTT; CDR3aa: CASSLVAGESDTQYF
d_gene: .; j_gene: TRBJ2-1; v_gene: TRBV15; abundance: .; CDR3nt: TGTGCCACCAGCAGAACTACAGCGAGGGTTTACAATGAGCAGTTCTTC; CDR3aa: CATSRTTARVYNEQFF
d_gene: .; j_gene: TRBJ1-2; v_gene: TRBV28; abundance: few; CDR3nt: TGTGCCAGCAGTCCCCGTTTCAACTATGGCTACACCTTC; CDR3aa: CASSPRFNYGYTF
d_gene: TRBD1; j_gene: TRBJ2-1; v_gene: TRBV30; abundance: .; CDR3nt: TGTGCCTGGAGGGACCCCGGGACAGGGAAGCATGAGCAGTTCTTC; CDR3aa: CAWRDPGTGKHEQFF
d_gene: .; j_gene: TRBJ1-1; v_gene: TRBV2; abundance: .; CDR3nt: TGTGCCAGCAGACAGGACGGAATGAACACTGAAGCTTTCTTT; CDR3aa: CASRQDGMNTEAFF
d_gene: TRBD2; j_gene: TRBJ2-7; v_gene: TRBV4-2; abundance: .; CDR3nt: TGTGCCAGCAGCCAAGATTCGGGACTAGCAGCCTACGAGCAGTACTTC; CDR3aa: CASSQDSGLAAYEQYF
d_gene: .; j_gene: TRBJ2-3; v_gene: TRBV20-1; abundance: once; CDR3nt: TGCAGTGCCAACCAAGGCCAGGGGCAGTATTTT; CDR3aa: CSANQGQGQYF
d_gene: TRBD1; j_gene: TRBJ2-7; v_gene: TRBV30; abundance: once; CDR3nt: TGTGCCTGCCTGGACAGGGGAACCCTCTACGAGCAGTACTTC; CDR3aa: CACLDRGTLYEQYF
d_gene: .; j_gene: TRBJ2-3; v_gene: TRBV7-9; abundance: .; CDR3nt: TGTGCCAGCAGCTTCGGACTGCCAGATACGCAGTATTTT; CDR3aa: CASSFGLPDTQYF
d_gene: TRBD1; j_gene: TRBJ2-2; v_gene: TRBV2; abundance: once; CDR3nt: TGTGCCAAGACTACCGGGACAGGGGGCACCGGGGAGCTGTTTTTT; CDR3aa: CAKTTGTGGTGELFF
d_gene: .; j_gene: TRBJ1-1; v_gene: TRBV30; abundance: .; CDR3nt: TGTGCCTGGAGTGGAACAGGGCGTGGTACTGAAGCTTTCTTT; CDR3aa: CAWSGTGRGTEAFF
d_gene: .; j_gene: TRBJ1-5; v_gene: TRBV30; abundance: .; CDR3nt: TGTGCCTTCAAATACGGGGGTTTCAATCAGCCCCAGCATTTT; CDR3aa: CAFKYGGFNQPQHF
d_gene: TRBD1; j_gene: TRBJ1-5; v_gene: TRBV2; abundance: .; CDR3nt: TGTGCCAGCAGGTCGGGACAGGCGGGCAATCAGCCCCAGCATTTT; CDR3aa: CASRSGQAGNQPQHF
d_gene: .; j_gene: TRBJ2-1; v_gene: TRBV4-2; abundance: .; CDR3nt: TGTGCCAGCAGCCCCCGGGACTTCAACAATGAGCAGTTCTTC; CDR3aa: CASSPRDFNNEQFF
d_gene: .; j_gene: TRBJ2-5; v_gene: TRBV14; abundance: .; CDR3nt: TGTGCCAGCAGCCCCACTCCTCGAGAGACCCAGTACTTC; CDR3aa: CASSPTPRETQYF
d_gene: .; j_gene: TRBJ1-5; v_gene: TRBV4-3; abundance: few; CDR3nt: TGCGCCAGCAGCCAAGATCAGGGGCAGCCCCAGCATTTT; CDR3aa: CASSQDQGQPQHF
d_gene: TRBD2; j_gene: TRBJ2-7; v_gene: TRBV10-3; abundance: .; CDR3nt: TGTGCCATCACCCGGGACTATTTCTACGAGCAGTACTTC; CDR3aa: CAITRDYFYEQYF
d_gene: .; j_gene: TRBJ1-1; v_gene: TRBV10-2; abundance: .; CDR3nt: TGCGCCAGCGCCGGAGGAGGGACTGAAGCTTTCTTT; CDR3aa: CASAGGGTEAFF
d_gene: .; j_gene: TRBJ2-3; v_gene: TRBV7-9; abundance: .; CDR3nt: TGTGCCAGCAGCCCACTAGCTCGGGTTGATACGCAGTATTTT; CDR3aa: CASSPLARVDTQYF
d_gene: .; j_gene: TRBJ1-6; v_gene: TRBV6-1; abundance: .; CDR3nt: TGTGCCAGCAACAGGGAATCTCATTCACCCCTCCACTTT; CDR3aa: CASNRESHSPLHF
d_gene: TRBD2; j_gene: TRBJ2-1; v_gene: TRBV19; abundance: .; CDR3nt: TGTGCCAGTAGTATAGGACTAGCGGGAAGGTACAATGAGCAGTTCTTC; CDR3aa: CASSIGLAGRYNEQFF
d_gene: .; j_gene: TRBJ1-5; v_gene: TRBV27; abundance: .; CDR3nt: TGTGCCAGCAGTTTGGCAGGCAATCAGCCCCAGCATTTT; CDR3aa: CASSLAGNQPQHF
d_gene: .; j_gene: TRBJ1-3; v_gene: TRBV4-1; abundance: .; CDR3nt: TGCGCCAGCAGCCTGAGACACTTTCAGGGTTCAACTGGAAACACCATATATTTT; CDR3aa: CASSLRHFQGSTGNTIYF
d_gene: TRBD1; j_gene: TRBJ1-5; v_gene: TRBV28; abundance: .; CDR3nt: TGTGCCAGCAGTCTCTCCGGGACAGGGTATCAGCCCCAGCATTTT; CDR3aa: CASSLSGTGYQPQHF
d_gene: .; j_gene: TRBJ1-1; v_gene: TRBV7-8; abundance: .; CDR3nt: TGTGCCAGCAGCTCCGAGGAGAGGAACACTGAAGCTTTCTTT; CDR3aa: CASSSEERNTEAFF
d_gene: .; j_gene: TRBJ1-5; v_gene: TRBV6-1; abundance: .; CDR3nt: TGTGCCTCACAGCGCGGGCTTGGCAATCAGCCCCAGCATTTT; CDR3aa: CASQRGLGNQPQHF
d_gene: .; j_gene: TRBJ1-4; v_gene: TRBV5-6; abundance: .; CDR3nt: TGTGCCAGCAGCCTGTTAAATGAAAAACTGTTTTTT; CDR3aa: CASSLLNEKLFF
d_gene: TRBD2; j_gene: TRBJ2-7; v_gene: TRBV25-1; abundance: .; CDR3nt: TGTGCCAGTCGAGGACTAGCGGACTACGAGCAGTACTTC; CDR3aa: CASRGLADYEQYF
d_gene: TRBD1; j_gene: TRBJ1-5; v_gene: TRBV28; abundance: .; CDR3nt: TGTGCCAGCAGTGCGACGGGACAGGGGGCCGGTCAGCCCCAGCATTTT; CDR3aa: CASSATGQGAGQPQHF
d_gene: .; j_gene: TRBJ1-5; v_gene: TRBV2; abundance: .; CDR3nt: TGTGCCAGCAGCAGTAATCAGCCCCAGCATTTT; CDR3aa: CASSSNQPQHF
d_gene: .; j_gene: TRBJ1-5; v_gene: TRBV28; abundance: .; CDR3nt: TGTGCCAGCATTGGGGAGGTGCGTTGGCCCCAGCATTTT; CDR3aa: CASIGEVRWPQHF
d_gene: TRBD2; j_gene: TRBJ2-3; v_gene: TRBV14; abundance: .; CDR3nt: TGTGCCAGCAGCCAAGAGAGACTAGCGGGGGGGTCGTTGTATTTT; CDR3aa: CASSQERLAGGSLYF
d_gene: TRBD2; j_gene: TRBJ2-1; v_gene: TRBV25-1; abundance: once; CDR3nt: TGTGCCAGCAGTGTAGGGACTAGCGGGTACAATGAGCAGTTCTTC; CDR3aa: CASSVGTSGYNEQFF
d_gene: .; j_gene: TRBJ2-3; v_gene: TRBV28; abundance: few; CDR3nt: TGTGCCAGCAGTTGGTCAGGGTTGATAGATACGCAGTATTTT; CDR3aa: CASSWSGLIDTQYF
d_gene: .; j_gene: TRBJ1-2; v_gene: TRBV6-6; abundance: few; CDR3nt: TGTGCCAGCAGTTACACAGGGAGAGATTATGGCTACACCTTC; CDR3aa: CASSYTGRDYGYTF
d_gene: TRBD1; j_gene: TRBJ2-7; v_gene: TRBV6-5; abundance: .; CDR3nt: TGTGCCAGCAGTTACCGGGACAGAAGTTACGAGCAGTACTTC; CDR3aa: CASSYRDRSYEQYF
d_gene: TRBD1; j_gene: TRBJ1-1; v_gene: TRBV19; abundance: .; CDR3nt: TGTGCCAGTAAATGGACAGGAAACACTGAAGCTTTCTTT; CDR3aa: CASKWTGNTEAFF
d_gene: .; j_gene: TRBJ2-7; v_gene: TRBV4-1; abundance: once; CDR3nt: TGCGCCAGCAGCCAAGAGGTCCGAGCTGGCGAGCAGTACTTC; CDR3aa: CASSQEVRAGEQYF
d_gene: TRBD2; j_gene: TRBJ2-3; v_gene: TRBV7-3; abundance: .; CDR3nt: TGTGCCAGCTCCTTGGCTAGCGGGGGGTTAGATACGCAGTATTTT; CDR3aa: CASSLASGGLDTQYF
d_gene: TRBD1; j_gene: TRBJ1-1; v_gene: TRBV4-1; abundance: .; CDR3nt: TGCGCCAGCAGCCAGGGGCCCGACAGGGCGAGGGGGACTGAAGCTTTCTTT; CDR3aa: CASSQGPDRARGTEAFF
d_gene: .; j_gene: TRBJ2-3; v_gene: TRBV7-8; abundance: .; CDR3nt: TGTGCCAGCAGCTTAGTGGGGGGGCCAGATACGCAGTATTTT; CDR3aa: CASSLVGGPDTQYF
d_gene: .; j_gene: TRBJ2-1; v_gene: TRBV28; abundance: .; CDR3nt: TGTGCCAGCAGACCAACTAGCTCCGGCTCCTACAATGAGCAGTTCTTC; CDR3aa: CASRPTSSGSYNEQFF
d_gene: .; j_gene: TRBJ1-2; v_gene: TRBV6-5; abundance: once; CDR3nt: TGTGCCAGCAGGCGAAGGACAGAATCTTCTGGCTACACCTTC; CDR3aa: CASRRRTESSGYTF
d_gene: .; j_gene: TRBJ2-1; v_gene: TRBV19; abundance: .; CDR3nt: TGTGCCAGTAGTATCAACAGTTTCATAGACAATGAGCAGTTCTTC; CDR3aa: CASSINSFIDNEQFF
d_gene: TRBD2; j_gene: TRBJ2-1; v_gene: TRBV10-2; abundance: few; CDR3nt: TGCGCCAGCAGTGATTTTGCGGGGGGGCGCAATGAGCAGTTCTTC; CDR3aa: CASSDFAGGRNEQFF
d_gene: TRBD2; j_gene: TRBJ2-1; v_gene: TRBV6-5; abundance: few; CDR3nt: TGTGCCAGCAGTTACGGACTAGCGGGATATGAGCAGTTCTTC; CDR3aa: CASSYGLAGYEQFF
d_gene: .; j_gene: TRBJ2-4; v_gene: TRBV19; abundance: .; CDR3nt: TGTGCCAGTAGTATGGCCAGGGGGGCCGCCTACAAAAACATTCAGTACTTC; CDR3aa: CASSMARGAAYKNIQYF
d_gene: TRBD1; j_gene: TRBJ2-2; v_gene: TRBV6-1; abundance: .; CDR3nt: TGTGCCAGCACTCCGGACAGGGGGGGAGGGGAGCTGTTTTTT; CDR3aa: CASTPDRGGGELFF
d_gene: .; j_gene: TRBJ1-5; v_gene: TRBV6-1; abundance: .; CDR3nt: TGTGCCAGCAGTGACAGGTCGAGCAATCAGCCCCAGCATTTT; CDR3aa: CASSDRSSNQPQHF
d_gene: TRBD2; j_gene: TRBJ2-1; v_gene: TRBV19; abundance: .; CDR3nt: TGTGCCAGTAGCCGGGGGACTAGCTGGGGGGGCTACAATGAGCAGTTCTTC; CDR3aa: CASSRGTSWGGYNEQFF
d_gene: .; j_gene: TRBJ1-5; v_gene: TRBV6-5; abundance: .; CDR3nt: TGTGCCAGCAGCGGGTCTTTGGGCAATCAGCCCCAGCATTTT; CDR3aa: CASSGSLGNQPQHF
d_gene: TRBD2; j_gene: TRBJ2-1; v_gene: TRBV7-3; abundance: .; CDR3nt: TGTGCCAGCAGCTTCATAGCGGGGGGCCCCTTGATGGAGCAGTTCTTC; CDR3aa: CASSFIAGGPLMEQFF
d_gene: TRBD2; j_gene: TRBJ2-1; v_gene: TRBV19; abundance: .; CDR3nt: TGTGCCAGTAGTATGCGGCTAGCGGGAGGGCCGCAGTTCTTC; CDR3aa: CASSMRLAGGPQFF